Presented here are 11 T cell receptor beta chains from one specimen sequenced in a study of blood T cell repertoires in COVID-19. The protocol was immunoSEQ multiplex PCR, while the TCRdb copy is restricted to in-frame clones and leaves out a portion. The table shows approximately 260,000 clones, with over 80% occurring only once. Sequencing was done on a sample of PBMCs or T cells enriched from blood (not recorded which). Receptors originate from a woman younger than 30 who had recovered from COVID-19.

V gene TRBV7-9 combines with J gene TRBJ1-1, with D perhaps TRBD1 (6 bases). Germline V CDR1 and CDR2: SEHNR, FQNEAQ (reference sequence). The V and J ends lost 2 bases and 0 bases respectively, with 13 bases between them. The CDR3 totals 16 residues. CDR3 in amino acids: CASSLLGASMNTEAFF. The CDR3 DNA reads as TGTGCCAGCAGCTTATTGGGGGCCTCCATGAACACTGAAGCTTTCTTT.

The chain has TRBV10-1 and TRBJ1-1; no firm D call. Looked up from germline, CDR1 is WNHNN and CDR2 is SYGVQD (reference sequence). V lost 2 bases and J 4 bases, leaving 11 bases between the germline ends. The length of the CDR3 is 14 residues. The CDR3 DNA is TGCGCCAGCAGTGAGATGGGGAGAATCACTGAAGCTTTCTTT. It translates to CASSEMGRITEAFF.

The chain joins TRBV5-1 to TRBJ2-1, with D uncertain. Germline V CDR1 and CDR2: SGHRS, YFSETQ. The CDR3 extends over 17 amino acids. Trimming cost V 0 bases and J 2 bases, with 15 bases left between them. This CDR3 is CASSLVAHAMAYNEQFF. In DNA, the CDR3 is TGCGCCAGCAGCTTGGTCGCGCACGCGATGGCCTACAATGAGCAGTTCTTC.

Only one count was recorded for this clone. The junction does not match germline at one end; this may be a read error. The rearrangement joins TRBV19 to TRBJ2-5; D might be TRBD1 (6 bases). Looked up from germline, CDR1 is LNHDA and CDR2 is SQIVND (reference sequence). The CDR3 extends over 14 amino acids. The CDR3 DNA follows: TGTGCCAATAGTATAGTAGGGGGTTGGGAGACCCAGTACTTC. Translation gives CANSIVGGWETQYF.

This clone appeared a few times. DNA for the CDR3: TGTGCCAGCAGCGATCACAGCCTCCGGAATGAGGGCTACACCTTC. Its protein product is CASSDHSLRNEGYTF. The chain combines TRBV7-8 with TRBJ1-2; D is unresolved. The V end lost 5 bases, the J end lost 8 bases, and 21 bases lay between the germline ends. Germline CDR1 reads SGHVS; CDR2 reads FQNEAQ. The CDR3 is made up of 15 amino acids.

The DNA of the CDR3 is TGTGCCAGCAGCTCAGGACTAGCGGACACCGGGGAGCTGTTTTTT. Translating gives CASSSGLADTGELFF. The chain links TRBV11-2 to TRBJ2-2; 10 bases map to TRBD2. Trimming removed 4 bases from V and 3 bases from J; junction bases left unmatched: 2. Germline loops: CDR1 SGHAT, CDR2 FQNNGV. CDR3 length equals 15 residues.

This chain joins TRBV2 and TRBJ1-2, with D possibly TRBD1 on 6 matching bases. This CDR3 region has 10 residues. The germline CDR1 and CDR2 sequences are SNHLY and FYNNEI. V was trimmed by 9 bases and J by 4 bases, leaving 6 bases between them. CDR3 in amino acids: CARQGYGYTF. The CDR3 bases are TGTGCCAGACAGGGCTATGGCTACACCTTC. Full variable domain (remainder filled in from reference TRBV2 and TRBJ1-2): EPEVTQTPSHQVTQMGQEVILRCVPISNHLYFYWYRQILGQKVEFLVSFYNNEISEKSEIFDDQFSVERPDGSNFTLKIRSTKLEDSAMYFCARQGYGYTFGSGTRLTVV.

The rearrangement joins TRBV5-4 to TRBJ2-5; TRBD1 is a possible D gene (7 bases). The CDR3 runs 14 residues. The V end lost 4 bases, the J end lost 1 base, and 11 bases lay between the germline ends. The germline gives CDR1 SGHNT, CDR2 YYREEE (reference sequence). CDR3 coding DNA: TGTGCCAGCAGCGCGGGACAGCCCCAAGAGACCCAGTACTTC. It encodes CASSAGQPQETQYF.

The chain recombines TRBV5-1 with TRBJ1-5; tentative D call: TRBD1 (6 bases). The V end was cut by 0 bases, the J end by 5 bases, with 6 bases between. CDR3 length equals 13 residues. CDR1 SGHRS and CDR2 YFSETQ come from the germline V gene. In DNA, the CDR3 is TGCGCCAGCAGCTTGGCAGGGGATCAGCCCCAGCATTTT. Amino acids: CASSLAGDQPQHF. Together with reference TRBV5-1 and TRBJ1-5, the CDR3 gives the full variable domain: KAGVTQTPRYLIKTRGQQVTLSCSPISGHRSVSWYQQTPGQGLQFLFEYFSETQRNKGNFPGRFSGRQFSNSRSEMNVSTLELGDSALYLCASSLAGDQPQHFGDGTRLSIL.

The chain couples TRBV7-9 to TRBJ1-2; 7 nucleotides align to TRBD1. The CDR3 has 18 amino acids. Trimming at V came to 6 bases and at J to 0 bases, leaving 16 bases not matched to a gene. CDR1 and CDR2 (germline): SEHNR, FQNEAQ (reference sequence). The CDR3 protein is CASSFSLGSGQPNYGYTF. DNA for the CDR3: TGTGCCAGCAGTTTCTCCCTGGGGTCGGGACAGCCTAACTATGGCTACACCTTC.

The V and J genes are TRBV19 and TRBJ1-5; D gene uncertain. Germline values: CDR1 LNHDA, CDR2 SQIVND (reference sequence). V was pared by 8 bases and J by 3 bases, with 14 bases between. This CDR3 contains 14 residues. The CDR3: CASHSPAYNQPQHF. In DNA, the CDR3 is TGTGCCAGTCATAGCCCCGCATACAATCAGCCCCAGCATTTT.